This T cell receptor beta chain was captured in a study of blood T cell repertoires in COVID-19. Study overall: There were acute and convalescent COVID-19 samples, and they came from the United States, Italy and Spain. PBMCs, B-cell-depleted T cells, or T cells provided the cDNA or gDNA that made up the material.

In the authors' workflow: Amplification from reference gene primers served as the basis for estimated nucleated cell counts. The assay was immunoSEQ multiplex PCR, and TCRdb's table has in-frame clones only and misses some. The D gene and trimming were derived from the DNA, and the V and J assignments and clone size from that table. The table records about 160,000 clones, over 80% of them present only once. The V end lost 8 bases, the J end lost 2 bases, and 7 bases lay between the germline ends. CDR1 is MDHEN, CDR2 SYDVKM, per germline. CDR3 length: 12 amino acids. The chain uses TRBV28 and TRBJ1-5, with D possibly TRBD1 on 5 matching bases. The specimen sequenced was peripheral blood. The TCR sequence derives from a woman aged 50 to 60 with acute or convalescent COVID-19. DNA for the CDR3: TGTGCCAGCGGGGCAGGCAATCAGCCCCAGCATTTT. This translates into CASGAGNQPQHF.